Presented here are 3 T cell receptor beta chains from one specimen sequenced in a study of cytotoxic CD8 clonotypes in ibrutinib-treated CLL. The table came from immunoSEQ multiplex PCR; TCRdb's copy has only in-frame clones and leaves some out. This sample has fewer than 400,000 clones, with approximately 67% found just once. This specimen was PBMCs, taken after 36 months of ibrutinib treatment. Receptors originate from a human donor with chronic lymphocytic leukemia.

The chain recombines TRBV7-9 with TRBJ2-1, with TRBD1 matching 9 bases. Germline V gene sequence: CDR1 SEHNR, CDR2 FQNEAQ (reference sequence). The CDR3 is 16 residues long. After removal of 4 bases from V and 2 bases from J, the junction contained 6 bases not matched to a gene. CDR3 amino acids: CASSSTQGATYNEQFF. The DNA for the CDR3 is TGTGCCAGCAGCTCGACACAGGGGGCCACCTACAATGAGCAGTTCTTC.

J is TRBJ2-3 and V is TRBV7-9, with unresolved D. Trimming took 5 bases from V and 1 from J, leaving 10 bases between them. Germline lookup yields CDR1 SEHNR and CDR2 FQNEAQ (reference sequence). The CDR3 sequence is 14 residues long. The DNA for the CDR3 is TGTGCCAGCAGCGAACTTGGCGGCACAGATACGCAGTATTTT. Amino acids: CASSELGGTDTQYF.

Concerning this clone: At the DNA level, this CDR3 is encoded by other sequences in the same sample as well. V gene TRBV9 combines with J gene TRBJ1-1; the D gene is possibly TRBD1 (5 bases). CDR1 and CDR2 (germline): SGDLS, YYNGEE. This CDR3 is 12 amino acids long. V dropped 2 bases and J dropped 4 bases, with 6 bases sitting between them. For the CDR3, the DNA is TGTGCCAGCAGCGTCGGGGGCACTGAAGCTTTCTTT. Its protein product is CASSVGGTEAFF. Based on the CDR3 plus reference TRBV9 and TRBJ1-1, the full variable domain is DSGVTQTPKHLITATGQRVTLRCSPRSGDLSVYWYQQSLDQGLQFLIQYYNGEERAKGNILERFSAQQFPDLHSELNLSSLELGDSALYFCASSVGGTEAFFGQGTRLTVV.